This record covers a single TCR beta chain. There are 16 residues in the CDR3. The V end lost 1 base, the J end lost 0 bases, and 10 bases lay between the germline ends. Germline CDR1 and CDR2: SGHAT and FQNNGV. The data are from a study of blood T cell repertoires in COVID-19. How the authors handled the data: Reference gene primers were amplified, and this amplification served to estimate nucleated cell counts. Using immunoSEQ multiplex PCR, the repertoire was profiled, and TCRdb retains in-frame clones only, with some absent. Clone size and V and J calls were adopted from that table, with D and trimming inferred from the DNA. The sample includes roughly 55,000 clones, roughly 79% of them seen just once.

The sample comprised peripheral blood. The gene calls are TRBV11-2 and TRBJ1-5; D gene unclear. This TCR was sampled from a human donor with active or convalescent COVID-19. The donor label of this sample is uncertain. The CDR3 is CASSLGSQTSNQPQHF. The CDR3, as DNA: TGTGCCAGCAGCTTAGGATCACAGACTAGCAATCAGCCCCAGCATTTT.